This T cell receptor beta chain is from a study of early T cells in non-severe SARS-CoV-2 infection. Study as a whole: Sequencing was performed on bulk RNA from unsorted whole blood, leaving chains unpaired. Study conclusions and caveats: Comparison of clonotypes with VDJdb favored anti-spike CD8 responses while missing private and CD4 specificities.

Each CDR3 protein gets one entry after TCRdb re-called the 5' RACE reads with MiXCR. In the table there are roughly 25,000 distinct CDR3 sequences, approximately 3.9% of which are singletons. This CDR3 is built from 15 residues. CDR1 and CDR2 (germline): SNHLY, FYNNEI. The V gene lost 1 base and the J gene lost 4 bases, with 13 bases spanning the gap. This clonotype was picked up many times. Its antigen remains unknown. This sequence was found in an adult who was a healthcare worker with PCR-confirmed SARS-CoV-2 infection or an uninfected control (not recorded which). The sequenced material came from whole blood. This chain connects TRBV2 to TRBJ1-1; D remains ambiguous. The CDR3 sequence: CASSEGAVPGTEAFF. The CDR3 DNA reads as TGTGCCAGCAGTGAAGGGGCAGTCCCAGGCACTGAAGCTTTCTTT.